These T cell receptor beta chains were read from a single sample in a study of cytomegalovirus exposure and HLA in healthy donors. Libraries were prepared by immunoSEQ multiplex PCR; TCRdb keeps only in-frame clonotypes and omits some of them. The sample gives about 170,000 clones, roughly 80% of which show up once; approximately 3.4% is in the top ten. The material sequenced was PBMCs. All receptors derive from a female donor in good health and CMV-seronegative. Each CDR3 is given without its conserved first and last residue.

ASRSGLAGGGDTQY,TRBV5-4
ASSRGGTGTQPQH,TRBV28
ASSGDRGTYNEQF,TRBV6-1
ASSQEGLLSYEQY,TRBV7-3
ASRGGSDYNEQF,TRBV2
ASAPGLAGTGSSYEQY,TRBV28
ASSQLAASTDTQY,TRBV5-1
ASSSLDRAFLAGELF,TRBV11-1
ASSKARGGRWEQY,TRBV21-1
ASSMTGGGETQY,TRBV19
ASSLAWTGTGNTIY,TRBV7-2
ATSGTPQETQY,TRBV19
ASSPQRLYGYT,TRBV28
ASSDVDSAYEQY,TRBV2
ASTRGQGGYGYT,TRBV6-6
ASSQEGPSSGGFYNEQF,TRBV4-3
ASSSRFIQPQH,TRBV28
ASSPGLSRYGYT,TRBV2
ASSLVPRGRGDTQY,TRBV5-1
ASRGEGNQPQH,TRBV2
ASSLIQTRYNEQF,TRBV5-6
ASSEARLMGHTNTEAF,TRBV6-1
ASSPGTRYQETQY,TRBV27
ASRKGLAGGSYTGELF,TRBV19
ASSREYSTNEKLF,TRBV5-1
ASSQDWALNQPQH,TRBV4-3
ASSWLTGELF,TRBV28
ASSYGQAAYEQY,TRBV7-9
ASSCTGDHQPQH,TRBV6-8
ASSLANLGYEQY,TRBV5-1
ASSRDSGPETQY,TRBV19